The rows below give T cell receptor beta chains drawn from one sample of a study of blood T cell repertoires in COVID-19. TCRdb keeps only in-frame clones here, not all; method: immunoSEQ multiplex PCR. The data show approximately 280,000 clones, 75% to 90% seen once. The sample was peripheral blood. The source is a woman aged 70-85 years with acute or convalescent COVID-19. CDR3s leave out the opening cysteine and the closing phenylalanine or tryptophan.

j_gene | v_gene | CDR3aa
TRBJ2-3 | TRBV10-2 | ASRGILAGGRGTDTQY
TRBJ2-2 | TRBV3-1/TRBV3-2 | ASSQKTRTGELF
TRBJ1-1 | TRBV19 | ASSWTGWVPEAF
TRBJ2-7 | TRBV3-1/TRBV3-2 | ASRPTGGVHEQY
TRBJ1-1 | TRBV11-2 | ASSEPGVNTEAF
TRBJ1-2 | TRBV9 | ASSVGGPNLEGYT
TRBJ2-1 | TRBV14 | ASSQEGAAYNEQF
TRBJ1-1 | TRBV7-9 | ASSSGAGQTGRIAEAF
TRBJ2-3 | TRBV5-5 | ASSLPGTGFTDTQY
TRBJ1-3 | TRBV11-2 | ASSPLSGTRRSSGNTIY
TRBJ2-3 | TRBV5-1 | ASSLGGRVTDTQY
TRBJ2-7 | TRBV6-5 | ASSKAGGRAYEQY
TRBJ2-1 | TRBV4-1 | ASSQDSASPITMSGQF
TRBJ1-1 | TRBV10-3 | AISTNQGPEAF
TRBJ1-2 | TRBV27 | ASSFRDRGRYGYT
TRBJ1-2 | TRBV6-4 | ASEPANYGYT
TRBJ2-7 | TRBV2 | ASSKGQGARDEQY
TRBJ1-1 | TRBV19 | ASSIGQTEAF
TRBJ1-1 | TRBV9 | ASSHGGGNGDTEAF
TRBJ2-7 | TRBV6-5 | ASSYRRGGAYEQY
TRBJ2-7 | TRBV3-1/TRBV3-2 | ASSQVRGEQY
TRBJ1-1 | TRBV7-9 | ASSSQPRGEAF
TRBJ1-2 | TRBV6-6 | ASSYPGTGDGYT
TRBJ2-3 | TRBV5-1 | ASSFTVSGGASDTQY
TRBJ1-2 | TRBV7-9 | ASSSGPLGGRPRGYT
TRBJ1-2 | TRBV12-3/TRBV12-4 | ASSQGQFYGYT
TRBJ1-3 | TRBV7-8 | ASSPRAWGTGFGNTIY
TRBJ1-5 | TRBV18 | ASSPPGGESQPQH